Below are 12 T cell receptor beta chains sequenced from a single sample in a study of blood T cell repertoires in COVID-19. Assay: immunoSEQ multiplex PCR; the TCRdb copy retains only in-frame clones and omits some. Of about 170,000 clones in the sample, about 88% were seen once. The specimen sequenced was peripheral blood. These receptors came from a woman of 80 years or more with COVID-19, enrolled during active disease.

The chain carries TRBV6-2 or TRBV6-3 and TRBJ1-5; perhaps TRBD1 as D (6 bases). CDR1 is MNHEY and CDR2 is SVGEGT in the germline V gene. Trimming shortened V by 5 bases and J by 7 bases, and 15 bases separated the two germline ends. This CDR3 is 14 amino acids long. The CDR3 coding sequence is TGTGCCAGCAGTCAAAGGGGGACACCCCAGCCCCAGCATTTT. This codes for CASSQRGTPQPQHF.

This clone was counted a few times. This chain connects TRBV6-1 to TRBJ1-3; TRBD1 matches 7 bases. CDR1 is MNHNS and CDR2 is SASEGT in the germline V gene. The CDR3 is 15 amino acids. Trimming removed 0 bases from V and 4 bases from J; junction bases left unmatched: 3. The CDR3 reads CASSEAEGQGNTIYF. DNA of the CDR3: TGTGCCAGCAGTGAAGCCGAGGGACAGGGAAACACCATATATTTT.

This chain joins TRBV4-3 and TRBJ2-7; TRBD1 aligns across 9 bases. The CDR3 is 15 amino acids. Trimming took 1 base from V and 0 from J; bases not matched to a gene: 1. Germline values: CDR1 LGHNA, CDR2 YSLEER. CDR3: CASSQGTGASYEQYF. CDR3 DNA sequence: TGCGCCAGCAGCCAAGGGACAGGGGCCTCCTACGAGCAGTACTTC.

The chain recombines TRBV11-1 with TRBJ1-3; TRBD1 is a possible D gene (6 bases). The CDR3 contains 15 residues. Trimming stripped 5 bases from V and 4 bases from J, with 15 bases between. The germline V gene encodes CDR1 SGHAT and CDR2 FQDESV (reference sequence). This CDR3 is CASSPGDRQGNTIYF. The CDR3, as DNA: TGTGCCAGCAGCCCAGGGGACCGACAGGGAAACACCATATATTTT.

CDR3 sequence (DNA): TGTGCCAGCAGCTTAGCAGGGGGTATCAATGAGCAGTTCTTC. It encodes CASSLAGGINEQFF. This sequence joins TRBV5-6 and TRBJ2-1; 7 bases align to TRBD1. Germline V lookup: CDR1 SGHDT, CDR2 YYEEEE. V lost 2 bases to trimming and J lost 6 bases; unmatched junction nucleotides: 5. CDR3 size: 14 residues.

As DNA, the CDR3 is TGTGCCAGCAGCCCGTGGGGGCCCTATGGCTACACCTTC. It yields the protein CASSPWGPYGYTF. V usage is TRBV3-1 (or the pseudogene TRBV3-2) and J usage is TRBJ1-2, with TRBD1 as a possible D gene (6 bases). V was pared by 4 bases and J by 4 bases, with 10 bases between. CDR3 length: 13 amino acids. CDR1 and CDR2 from the germline V gene are LGHDT and YNNKEL (reference sequence).

This chain connects TRBV12-3 or TRBV12-4 to TRBJ1-4; unclear D gene. The CDR3 is 12 amino acids. V lost 6 bases to trimming and J lost 8 bases, with 10 bases between them. DNA of the CDR3: TGTGCCAGCAGCCCTCCAAGCGAAAAACTGTTTTTT. The encoded protein is CASSPPSEKLFF.

The rearrangement uses TRBV7-9 and TRBJ1-2; a possible D gene is TRBD1 (5 bases). The CDR3 runs to 14 residues. Germline assignment: CDR1 SEHNR and CDR2 FQNEAQ (reference sequence). The V end was cut by 5 bases, the J end by 3 bases, with 13 bases between. The CDR3 DNA reads as TGTGCCAGCAGCGGTACGACAGCCTACTATGGCTACACCTTC. It translates to CASSGTTAYYGYTF.

V usage is TRBV5-1 and J usage is TRBJ2-1, with no clear D. Germline CDR1 is SGHRS and CDR2 is YFSETQ. Trimming removed 0 bases at V and 2 bases at J, with 12 bases between. The CDR3 is made up of 16 amino acids. The CDR3, as DNA: TGCGCCAGCAGCTTGGGCGGCGGAGTGGCCTACAATGAGCAGTTCTTC. This translates into CASSLGGGVAYNEQFF.

The chain recombines TRBV10-3 with TRBJ2-3; weak D call: TRBD2 (5 bases). The CDR3 has 15 amino acids. Looked up from germline, CDR1 is ENHRY and CDR2 is SYGVKD. Trimming shortened V by 11 bases and J by 0 bases, and 18 bases separated the two germline ends. CDR3 sequence: CALAASPTSTDTQYF. The DNA of the CDR3 is TGTGCCCTCGCGGCTAGCCCAACTAGCACAGATACGCAGTATTTT.

This chain links TRBV4-2 with TRBJ2-1, with 7 positions matching TRBD2. The CDR3 contains 16 residues. V lost 1 base and J lost 10; bases outside the gene matches: 13. The germline V gene encodes CDR1 LGHNA and CDR2 YNFKEQ. CDR3 DNA sequence: TGTGCCAGCAGCCAAGTCGGCGGGAGTGGTTTAAAAGAGCAGTTCTTC. Protein product: CASSQVGGSGLKEQFF.

The chain uses TRBV5-1 and TRBJ2-7; 13 positions agree with TRBD2. Germline V gene lookup returns CDR1 SGHRS and CDR2 YFSETQ. V shed 4 bases, J shed 9 bases, and the junction held 13 bases outside the gene matches. The CDR3 is 16 amino acids. The CDR3 loop reads CASSQTTSGRTYGQYF. The DNA for the CDR3 is TGCGCCAGCAGCCAAACGACTAGCGGGAGGACCTATGGGCAGTACTTC.